A selection of T cell receptor beta chains follows, all from one sample in a study of blood T cell repertoires in COVID-19. Data came from immunoSEQ multiplex PCR; TCRdb stores just in-frame clones and leaves some out. The repertoire includes approximately 360,000 clones, about 89% of them detected once, and roughly 2% sits in the top ten. Sequenced: PBMCs or T cells enriched from blood (not recorded which). These receptors all stem from a middle-aged man in a cohort exposed to, infected with or recovered from COVID-19 (not recorded which). CDR3s include the opening cysteine and the closing phenylalanine or tryptophan. The D gene is left open where the match is weak. Rows may omit the clone size; those that give it use once, few, many or a size class.

V gene,clone size,J gene,D gene,CDR3 DNA,CDR3 protein
TRBV14,many,TRBJ1-3,-,TGTGCCAGCAGCCAAGGACGCGGGGCCGGTGGAAACACCATATATTTT,CASSQGRGAGGNTIYF
TRBV15,-,TRBJ2-2,TRBD2,TGTGCCACCAGCGGGTTGACTAGCGGGAGGGAGACCGGGGAGCTGTTTTTT,CATSGLTSGRETGELFF
TRBV27,-,TRBJ2-7,-,TGTGCCAGCAGTTTAAAAGCATTCTACGAGCAGTACTTC,CASSLKAFYEQYF
TRBV7-8,-,TRBJ2-7,-,TGTGCCAGCAGCCCTAGAGAGGGAGTCCACGAGCAGTACTTC,CASSPREGVHEQYF
TRBV5-6,-,TRBJ2-3,TRBD2,TGTGCCAGCAGCCCAAGACTAGCGGGTGATACGCAGTATTTT,CASSPRLAGDTQYF
TRBV29-1,-,TRBJ2-1,TRBD2,TGCAGCGTTGAAGATCCCACTAGCGGCTACAATGAGCAGTTCTTC,CSVEDPTSGYNEQFF
TRBV25-1,-,TRBJ1-2,-,TGTGCCAGCAGTGAAACCGGGAGGTATGGCTACACCTTC,CASSETGRYGYTF
TRBV27,-,TRBJ2-1,TRBD2,TGTGCCAGCAGGCAAAAGAGCGGGAGGGGTCGGAATGAGCAGTTCTTC,CASRQKSGRGRNEQFF
TRBV6-5,-,TRBJ1-1,-,TGTGCCAGCAGGGCTGGCCCCAGGTCCACTGAAGCTTTCTTT,CASRAGPRSTEAFF
TRBV3-1/TRBV3-2,-,TRBJ2-7,TRBD1,TGTGCCAGCAGCCAAGTGTGGGACAGGGGGGGCGAGCAGTACTTC,CASSQVWDRGGEQYF
TRBV6-5,-,TRBJ1-2,TRBD1,TGTGCCAGCACAAAGACAGGGGCCGCAGGCGGCTACACCTTC,CASTKTGAAGGYTF
TRBV10-3,-,TRBJ2-7,TRBD2,TGTGCCATCAGTCCCTCTAGCGGGAAATCCTACGAGCAGTACTTC,CAISPSSGKSYEQYF
TRBV5-1,-,TRBJ2-3,-,TGCGCCAGCAACTCCGGACGTGGGAGGACAGATACGCAGTATTTT,CASNSGRGRTDTQYF
TRBV9,once,TRBJ1-6,TRBD1,TGTGCCAGCAGCCCTAAAAGGACAGGGGATTCACCCCTCCACTTT,CASSPKRTGDSPLHF
TRBV6-5,-,TRBJ2-7,TRBD2,TGTGCCAGCAGTACCGGACTAGCAGTACTCTACGAGCAGTACTTC,CASSTGLAVLYEQYF
TRBV2,-,TRBJ1-2,-,TGTGCCAGCAGTGAGGGGGGGAAAAATGGCTACACCTTC,CASSEGGKNGYTF
TRBV27,-,TRBJ2-7,TRBD1,TGTGCCAGCAGTACCTCACAGGGGGCTTTTATCCACGAGCAGTACTTC,CASSTSQGAFIHEQYF
TRBV21-1,-,TRBJ1-5,-,TGTGCCAGCAGCACCCGGGACAGGCCCCTCTGCAATCAGCCCCAGCATTTT,CASSTRDRPLCNQPQHF
TRBV15,-,TRBJ2-7,-,TGTGCCACCAGCAGAGATAACCAGGGCCGGTACGAGCAGTACTTC,CATSRDNQGRYEQYF
TRBV10-3,-,TRBJ1-1,TRBD1,TGTGCCATCAGTTTAGGTCGGGGGACAGGGGATACTGAAGCTTTCTTT,CAISLGRGTGDTEAFF
TRBV10-3,-,TRBJ2-2,TRBD2,TGTGCCATCAGAGGGACTAGCGGTAACGGGGAGCTGTTTTTT,CAIRGTSGNGELFF
TRBV7-9,-,TRBJ2-7,TRBD2,TGTGCCAGCAGCGAGATAGGACTAGCGACAGTCGAGCAGTACTTC,CASSEIGLATVEQYF
TRBV3-1/TRBV3-2,-,TRBJ1-1,-,TGTGCCAGCAGCCAAGGTATCGGGGGAGCTTTCTTT,CASSQGIGGAFF
TRBV6-5,few,TRBJ1-4,-,TGTGCCAGCAGTTCCCAAAATGAAAAACTGTTTTTT,CASSSQNEKLFF
TRBV10-2,-,TRBJ1-3,-,TGCGCCAGCAGCCCCCAATCTGGAAACACCATATATTTT,CASSPQSGNTIYF
TRBV5-1,-,TRBJ1-1,-,TGCGCCAGCAGCTTTGCGGGGAACACTGAAGCTTTCTTT,CASSFAGNTEAFF
TRBV6-5,once,TRBJ2-3,-,TGTGCCAGCATCGGGACTAGCACAGATACGCAGTATTTT,CASIGTSTDTQYF
TRBV9,-,TRBJ1-1,TRBD1,TGTGCCAGCAGCACCCGGGACAGGGGGCGCGAAGGGGCTTTCTTT,CASSTRDRGREGAFF
TRBV7-9,-,TRBJ1-4,-,TGTGCCAGCAGCCGGGGACGGGGGAGTAATGAAAAACTGTTTTTT,CASSRGRGSNEKLFF
TRBV7-9,-,TRBJ1-1,-,TGTGCCAGCAGCAAACAGAGTGGGGCGAACACTGAAGCTTTCTTT,CASSKQSGANTEAFF
TRBV11-3,few,TRBJ2-1,-,TGTGCCAGCAGCTTAGAGCAGGGAGGTGCGTACAATGAGCAGTTCTTC,CASSLEQGGAYNEQFF
TRBV27,-,TRBJ1-6,TRBD1,TGTGCCAGCAGTCCCTGGACAGGGGGCAGCGCACCCCTCCACTTT,CASSPWTGGSAPLHF
TRBV3-1/TRBV3-2,-,TRBJ1-6,TRBD1,TGTGCCAGCAGCCCAGACAGGGCCGACCGACCCCTCCACTTT,CASSPDRADRPLHF
TRBV6-2/TRBV6-3,-,TRBJ2-7,TRBD1,TGTGCCAGCAGTTACTCCGGGACAGGGTCCTACGAGCAGTACTTC,CASSYSGTGSYEQYF
TRBV3-1/TRBV3-2,-,TRBJ2-5,TRBD1,TGTGCCAGCAGCCCGTGGACAGGCCAAGAGACCCAGTACTTC,CASSPWTGQETQYF
TRBV19,-,TRBJ1-6,TRBD1,TGTGCCAGTACCGGACAGGGGTGGGGAAATTCACCCCTCCACTTT,CASTGQGWGNSPLHF
TRBV19,few,TRBJ1-4,-,TGTGCCAGTAGTATTCGGCCGCCTAGTGCAACTAATGAAAAACTGTTTTTT,CASSIRPPSATNEKLFF
TRBV30,-,TRBJ2-7,-,TGTGCCTGGAGAGCGCGGTGGGGGCTAGCTGTGAGCTCCTACGAGCAGTACTTC,CAWRARWGLAVSSYEQYF
TRBV7-6,once,TRBJ2-2,-,TGTGCCAGCAGCATAACTAGTAACCCAAACACCGGGGAGCTGTTTTTT,CASSITSNPNTGELFF
TRBV28,-,TRBJ1-5,-,TGTGCCAGCAGTTTGCAGCGGGGAAATAGCAATCAGCCCCAGCATTTT,CASSLQRGNSNQPQHF
TRBV4-2,-,TRBJ1-1,-,TGTGCCAGCAGCCAGGGCAGAACAAAAAAAGCTTTCTTT,CASSQGRTKKAFF
TRBV5-6,-,TRBJ1-2,TRBD1,TGTGCCAGCAGCTTAGGGGACAGGGGCTATGGCTACACCTTC,CASSLGDRGYGYTF
TRBV19,-,TRBJ2-1,TRBD2,TGTGCCAGTAGTACCCAGCGGGAGAAGGCCTACAATGAGCAGTTCTTC,CASSTQREKAYNEQFF
TRBV5-1,once,TRBJ2-7,-,TGCGCCAGCAGCTTGGCCAACGGTCGGGGAGTATTGGACGAGCAGTACTTC,CASSLANGRGVLDEQYF
TRBV28,-,TRBJ2-7,-,TGTGCCAGCAGTCCCTCCTCCGGGTCTGCCTACGAGCAGTACTTC,CASSPSSGSAYEQYF
TRBV28,once,TRBJ1-2,-,TGTGCCAGCAGTTTAGGGGGGGTTAACTATGGCTACACCTTC,CASSLGGVNYGYTF
TRBV6-1,-,TRBJ1-1,-,TGTGCCAGCAGTGAGAATCCAGGGATAATCGCTGAAGCTTTCTTT,CASSENPGIIAEAFF
TRBV10-3,-,TRBJ1-5,-,TGTGCCATCAGTGAGTCTAACGGGGGAGATCAGCCCCAGCATTTT,CAISESNGGDQPQHF
TRBV6-1,-,TRBJ1-2,-,TGTGCCAGCAGTGAAGCGGGGCCTTCTAACTATGGCTACACCTTC,CASSEAGPSNYGYTF
TRBV5-1,-,TRBJ1-1,-,TGCGCCAGCAGCATAACAGGGACGGGCACTGAAGCTTTCTTT,CASSITGTGTEAFF
TRBV19,-,TRBJ1-5,TRBD1,TGTGCCAGTAATCCGACAGGGGGAGGTCAGCCCCAGCATTTT,CASNPTGGGQPQHF
TRBV30,-,TRBJ1-5,-,TGTGCCTGGAGTCGGGGGGTCGGCAATCAGCCCCAGCATTTT,CAWSRGVGNQPQHF
TRBV5-4,-,TRBJ1-2,-,TGTGCCAGCAGCTTTCCGACAGTCTATAATGGCTACACCTTC,CASSFPTVYNGYTF
TRBV3-1/TRBV3-2,once,TRBJ1-2,-,TGTGCCAGCAGCCTTAGCACCGCGGGGGGCAGGGATGGCTACACCTTC,CASSLSTAGGRDGYTF
TRBV2,-,TRBJ1-5,-,TGTGCCAGCAGACGGGGGGCAGGTCAGCCCCAGCATTTT,CASRRGAGQPQHF
TRBV7-8,-,TRBJ2-7,TRBD1,TGTGCCAGCAGCCCGAGACAGGGGTTATTCTACGAGCAGTACTTC,CASSPRQGLFYEQYF
TRBV11-2,-,TRBJ1-1,-,TGTGCCAGCAGGCCTTGGGGCCGGAACACTGAAGCTTTCTTT,CASRPWGRNTEAFF